One T cell receptor beta chain is described in this entry. The antigen is undetermined. The investigators amplified TCR beta CDR3 regions from RNA transcripts. Primed by the HTBI set, a first-round RT-PCR was run on the TCR CDR3. TCRdb analysed the multiplex PCR reads with MiXCR anew, one entry per CDR3 protein. Among under 800,000 distinct CDR3 sequences listed, about 15% were seen once. Exclusion of a patient resulted from uncontrolled infection, other autoimmune disease, pregnancy or lactation. This specimen belongs to a study of T cells in Graves' hyperthyroidism and ophthalmopathy. Study as a whole: Any treatment followed the collection of peripheral blood at initial diagnosis.

General study points: Most thyroid clonotypes that were expanded above 0.001 also turned up in blood. Ophthalmopathy, which appeared later, was predicted by the model a median around 6 months before onset.

Per germline, CDR1 MNHNS and CDR2 SASEGT. The CDR3 spans 15 residues. The V end was cut by 6 bases, the J end by 3 bases, with 15 bases between. The receptor was derived from a woman aged 18-29 years with Graves' hyperthyroidism. This chain joins TRBV6-1 and TRBJ1-5, with TRBD1 as a possible D gene (5 bases). The specimen sequenced was blood. CDR3 residues: CASRTTGRPNQPQHF. The CDR3 nucleotides read TGTGCCAGCAGAACCACAGGACGCCCCAATCAGCCCCAGCATTTT.